This record looks at one T cell receptor beta chain sequence and its context. In the original processing: Reference gene primers were amplified, and this amplification served to estimate nucleated cell counts. Repertoires were generated with immunoSEQ multiplex PCR, while TCRdb's copy carries only in-frame clones and drops some. V, J and clone size are taken as reported in that table, and D and trimming were inferred from the DNA itself. Among roughly 74,000 clones listed, almost 90% were seen once. This record comes from a study of blood T cell repertoires in COVID-19. Study overall: Acute and convalescent COVID-19 samples came from the United States, Italy and Spain. Sample material is recorded as cDNA or gDNA derived from T cells, B-cell-depleted T cells, or PBMCs.

Losses at the gene ends were 5 bases for V and 6 bases for J; bases not matched to a gene: 4. The CDR3 extends over 13 amino acids. Germline V gene lookup returns CDR1 LNHDA and CDR2 SQIVND (reference sequence). The origin of this receptor is an elderly woman with active or convalescent COVID-19. The sequencing sample was made of peripheral blood. V and J are TRBV19 and TRBJ2-7; the match to TRBD1 covers 10 bases. The CDR3 nucleotides are TGTGCCAGTAGTGGACAGGGGGGGGCCGAGCAGTACTTC. This translates into CASSGQGGAEQYF.